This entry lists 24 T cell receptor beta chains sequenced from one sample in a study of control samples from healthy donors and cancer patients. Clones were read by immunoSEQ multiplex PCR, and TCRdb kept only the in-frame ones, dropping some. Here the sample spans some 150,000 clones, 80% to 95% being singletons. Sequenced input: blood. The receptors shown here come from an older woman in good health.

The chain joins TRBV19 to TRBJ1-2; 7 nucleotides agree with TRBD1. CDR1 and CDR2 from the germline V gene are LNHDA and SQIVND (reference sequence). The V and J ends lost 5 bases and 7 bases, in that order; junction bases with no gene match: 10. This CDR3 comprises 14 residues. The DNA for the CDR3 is TGTGCCAGTAGTCTCCGACAGGGTATTACTGGCTACACCTTC. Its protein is CASSLRQGITGYTF.

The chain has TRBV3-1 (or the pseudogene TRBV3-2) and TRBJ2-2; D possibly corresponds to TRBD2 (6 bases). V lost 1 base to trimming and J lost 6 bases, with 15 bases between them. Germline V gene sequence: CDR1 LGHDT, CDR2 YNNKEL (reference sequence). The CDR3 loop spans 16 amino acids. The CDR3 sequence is CASSQGGTWGSGELFF. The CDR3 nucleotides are TGTGCCAGCAGCCAAGGGGGGACTTGGGGATCCGGGGAGCTGTTTTTT.

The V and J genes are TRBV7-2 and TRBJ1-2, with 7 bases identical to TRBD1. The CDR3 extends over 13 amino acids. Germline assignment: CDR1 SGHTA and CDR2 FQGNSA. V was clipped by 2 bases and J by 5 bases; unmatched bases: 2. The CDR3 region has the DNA TGTGCCAGCAGCTTAATACAGGGGTATGGCTACACCTTC. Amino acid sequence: CASSLIQGYGYTF.

The DNA for the CDR3 is TGTGCCAGCAGCTCTAGACAGGGCGTGAACACTGAAGCTTTCTTT. It specifies CASSSRQGVNTEAFF. The J gene is TRBJ1-1, the V gene TRBV7-2, with TRBD1 identical over 7 bases. With V trimmed by 4 bases and J by 0 bases, 5 bases remained unmatched. Germline V gene lookup returns CDR1 SGHTA and CDR2 FQGNSA. The CDR3 contains 15 residues.

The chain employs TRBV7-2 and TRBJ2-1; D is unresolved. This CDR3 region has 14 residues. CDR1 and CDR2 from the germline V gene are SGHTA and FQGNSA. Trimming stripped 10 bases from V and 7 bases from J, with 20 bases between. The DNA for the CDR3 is TGTGCCACCTCCCCGGCTCTCCTCCTGAATGAGCAGTTCTTC. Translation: CATSPALLLNEQFF. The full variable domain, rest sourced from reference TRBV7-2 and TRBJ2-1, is GAGVSQSPSNKVTEKGKDVELRCDPISGHTALYWYRQSLGQGLEFLIYFQGNSAPDKSGLPSDRFSAERTGGSVSTLTIQRTQQEDSAVYLCATSPALLLNEQFFGPGTRLTVL.

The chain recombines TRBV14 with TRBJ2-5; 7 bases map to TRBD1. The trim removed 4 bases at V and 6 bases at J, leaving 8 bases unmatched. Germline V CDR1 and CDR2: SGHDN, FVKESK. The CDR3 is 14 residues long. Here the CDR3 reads CASSRDRVRKTQYF. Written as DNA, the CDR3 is TGTGCCAGCAGCCGAGACAGGGTCCGAAAGACCCAGTACTTC.

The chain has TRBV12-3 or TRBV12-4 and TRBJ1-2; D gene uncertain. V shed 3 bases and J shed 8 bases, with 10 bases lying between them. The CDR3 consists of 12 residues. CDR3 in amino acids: CASSFAAGGYTF. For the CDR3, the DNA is TGTGCCAGCAGTTTCGCGGCTGGAGGCTACACCTTC.

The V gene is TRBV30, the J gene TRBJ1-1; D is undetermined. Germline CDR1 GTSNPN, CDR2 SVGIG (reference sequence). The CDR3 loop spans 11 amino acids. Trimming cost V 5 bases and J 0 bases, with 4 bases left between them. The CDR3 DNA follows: TGTGCCTGGGGGATGAACACTGAAGCTTTCTTT. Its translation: CAWGMNTEAFF.

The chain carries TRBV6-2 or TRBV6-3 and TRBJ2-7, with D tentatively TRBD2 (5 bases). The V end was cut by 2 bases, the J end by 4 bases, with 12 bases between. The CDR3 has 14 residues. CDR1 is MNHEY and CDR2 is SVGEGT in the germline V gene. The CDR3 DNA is TGTGCCAGCAGTTACGAGGGCGTCGAGTACGAGCAGTACTTC. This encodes CASSYEGVEYEQYF.

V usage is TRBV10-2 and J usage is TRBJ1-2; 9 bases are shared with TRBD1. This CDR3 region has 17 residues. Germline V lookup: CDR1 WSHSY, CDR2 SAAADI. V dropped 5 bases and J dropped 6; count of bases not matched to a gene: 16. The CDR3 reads CASSHSGTGRLVNGYTF. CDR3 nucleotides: TGCGCCAGCAGTCACTCCGGGACAGGGAGGCTTGTTAATGGCTACACCTTC.

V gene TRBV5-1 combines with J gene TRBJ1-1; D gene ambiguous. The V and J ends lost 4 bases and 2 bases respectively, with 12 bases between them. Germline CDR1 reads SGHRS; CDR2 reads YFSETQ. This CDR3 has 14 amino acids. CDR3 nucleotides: TGCGCCAGCAGCCCCAGTCCTCCCAACACTGAAGCTTTCTTT. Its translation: CASSPSPPNTEAFF.

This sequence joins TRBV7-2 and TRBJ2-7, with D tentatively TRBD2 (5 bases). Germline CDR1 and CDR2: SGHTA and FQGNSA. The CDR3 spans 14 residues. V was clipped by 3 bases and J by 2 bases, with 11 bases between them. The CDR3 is CASSLSGVPYEQYF. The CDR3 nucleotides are TGTGCCAGCAGCTTGTCCGGGGTGCCCTACGAGCAGTACTTC.

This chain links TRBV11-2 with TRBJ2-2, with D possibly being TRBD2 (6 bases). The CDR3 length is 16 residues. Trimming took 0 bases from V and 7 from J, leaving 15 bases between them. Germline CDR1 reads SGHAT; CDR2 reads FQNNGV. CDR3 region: CASSLEASVRHGELFF. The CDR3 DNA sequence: TGTGCCAGCAGCTTAGAAGCTAGCGTAAGACACGGGGAGCTGTTTTTT. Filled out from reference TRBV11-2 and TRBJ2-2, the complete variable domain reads EAGVAQSPRYKIIEKRQSVAFWCNPISGHATLYWYQQILGQGPKLLIQFQNNGVVDDSQLPKDRFSAERLKGVDSTLKIQPAKLEDSAVYLCASSLEASVRHGELFFGEGSRLTVL.

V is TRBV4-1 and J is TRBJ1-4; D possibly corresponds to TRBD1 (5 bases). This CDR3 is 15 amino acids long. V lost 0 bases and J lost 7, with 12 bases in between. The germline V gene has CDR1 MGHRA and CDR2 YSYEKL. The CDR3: CASSQDIGEFEKLFF. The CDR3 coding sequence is TGCGCCAGCAGCCAAGATATAGGGGAGTTTGAAAAACTGTTTTTT.

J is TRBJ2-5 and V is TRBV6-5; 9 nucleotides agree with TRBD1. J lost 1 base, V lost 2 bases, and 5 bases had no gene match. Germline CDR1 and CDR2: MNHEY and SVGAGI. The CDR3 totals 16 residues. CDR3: CASSYGTGLFQETQYF. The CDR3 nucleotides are TGTGCCAGCAGTTACGGGACAGGGCTATTCCAAGAGACCCAGTACTTC.

CDR3 DNA sequence: TGCGCCAGCAGCTTAGTTTTTCAAGGGCCCACTAATGAAAAACTGTTTTTT. Its protein is CASSLVFQGPTNEKLFF. The rearrangement uses TRBV5-1 and TRBJ1-4; D is undetermined. V was pared by 2 bases and J by 2 bases, with 16 bases between. Germline CDR1 reads SGHRS; CDR2 reads YFSETQ. There are 17 residues in the CDR3.

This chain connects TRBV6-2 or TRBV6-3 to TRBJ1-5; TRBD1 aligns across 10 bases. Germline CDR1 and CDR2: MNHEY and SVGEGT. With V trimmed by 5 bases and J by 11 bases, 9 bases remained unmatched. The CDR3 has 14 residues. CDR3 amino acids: CASSRQGALRAQHF. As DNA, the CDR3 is TGTGCCAGCAGTAGACAGGGGGCGTTGAGGGCCCAGCATTTT.

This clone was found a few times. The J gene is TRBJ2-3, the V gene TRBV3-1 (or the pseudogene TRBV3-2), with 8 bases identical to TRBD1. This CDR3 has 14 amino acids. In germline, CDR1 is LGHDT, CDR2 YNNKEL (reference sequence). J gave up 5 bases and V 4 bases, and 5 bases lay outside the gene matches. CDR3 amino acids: CASSRTGTGDTQYF. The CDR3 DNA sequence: TGTGCCAGCAGCCGTACCGGGACAGGAGATACGCAGTATTTT.

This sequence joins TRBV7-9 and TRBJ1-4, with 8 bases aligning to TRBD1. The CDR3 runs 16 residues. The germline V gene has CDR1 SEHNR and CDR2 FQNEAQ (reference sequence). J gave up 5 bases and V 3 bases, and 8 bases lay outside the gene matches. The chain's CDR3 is CASSFRTGTGNEKLFF. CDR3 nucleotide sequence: TGTGCCAGCAGCTTCCGGACAGGGACGGGGAATGAAAAACTGTTTTTT.

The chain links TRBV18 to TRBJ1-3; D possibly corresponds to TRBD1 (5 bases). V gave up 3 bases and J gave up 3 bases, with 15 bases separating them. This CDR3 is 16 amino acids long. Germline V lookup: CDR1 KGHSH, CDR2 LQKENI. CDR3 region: CASSPLGGAGGNTIYF. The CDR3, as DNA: TGTGCCAGCTCACCCCTCGGCGGGGCGGGTGGAAACACCATATATTTT.

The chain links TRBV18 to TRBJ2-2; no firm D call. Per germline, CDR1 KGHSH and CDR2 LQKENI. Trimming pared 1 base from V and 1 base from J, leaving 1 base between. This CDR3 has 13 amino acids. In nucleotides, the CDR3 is TGTGCCAGCTCACCACGGAACACCGGGGAGCTGTTTTTT. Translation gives CASSPRNTGELFF.

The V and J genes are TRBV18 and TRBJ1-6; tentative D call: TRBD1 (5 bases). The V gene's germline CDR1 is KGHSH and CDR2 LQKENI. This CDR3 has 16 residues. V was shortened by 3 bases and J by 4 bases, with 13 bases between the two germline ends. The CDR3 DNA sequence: TGTGCCAGCTCACCGCGGGACCCCAATTATAATTCACCCCTCCACTTT. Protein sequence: CASSPRDPNYNSPLHF.

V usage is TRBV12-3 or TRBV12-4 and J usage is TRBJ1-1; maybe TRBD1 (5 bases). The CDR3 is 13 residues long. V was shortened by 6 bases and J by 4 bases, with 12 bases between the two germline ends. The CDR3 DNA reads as TGTGCCAGCAGCTCGGGGCCGAGCACTGAAGCTTTCTTT. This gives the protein CASSSGPSTEAFF.

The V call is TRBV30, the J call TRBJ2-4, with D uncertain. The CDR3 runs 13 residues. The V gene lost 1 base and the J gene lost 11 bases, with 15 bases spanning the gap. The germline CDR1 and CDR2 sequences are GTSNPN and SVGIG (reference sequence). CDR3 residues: CAWSAASDGVQYF. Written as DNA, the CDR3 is TGTGCCTGGAGTGCGGCTAGTGACGGAGTTCAGTACTTC.